Detailed here is one T cell receptor beta chain. What it binds is not known. This entry comes from a study of shared clonotypes between healthy human individuals. Germline CDR1 is MNHNS and CDR2 is SASEGT. The CDR3 runs 14 residues. V was cut by 2 bases and J by 2 bases, with 9 bases left in between. Findings of the study overall: Collection of samples was limited to blood; tissue repertoires likely differ. It was expected that sequencing depth would affect clonotype sharing among donors.

The protocol was immunoSEQ multiplex PCR, while the TCRdb copy is restricted to in-frame clones and leaves out a portion. The sample lists millions of clones, around nine tenths occurring once. Sequenced input: naive CD4+ T cells sorted from blood. Subset: CD45RA+ positively selected. The V call is TRBV6-1, the J call TRBJ1-1; D remains unclear. This TCR derives from a man aged 18 to 35 in good health. CDR3 amino acids: CASSEPLPNTEAFF. In nucleotides, the CDR3 is TGTGCCAGCAGTGAACCCCTCCCCAACACTGAAGCTTTCTTT.